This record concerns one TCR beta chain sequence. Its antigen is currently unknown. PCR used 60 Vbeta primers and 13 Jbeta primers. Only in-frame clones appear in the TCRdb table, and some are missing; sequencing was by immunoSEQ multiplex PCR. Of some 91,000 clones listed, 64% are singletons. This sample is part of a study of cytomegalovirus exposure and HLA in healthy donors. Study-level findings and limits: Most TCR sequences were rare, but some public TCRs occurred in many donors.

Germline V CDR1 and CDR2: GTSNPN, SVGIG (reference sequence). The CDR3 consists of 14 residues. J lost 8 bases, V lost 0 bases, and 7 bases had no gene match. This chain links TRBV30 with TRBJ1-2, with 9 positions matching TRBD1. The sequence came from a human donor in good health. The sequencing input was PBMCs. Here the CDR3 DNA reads TGTGCCTGGAGTGTAAACAGGGGGCAGTACGGCTACACCTTC. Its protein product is CAWSVNRGQYGYTF.